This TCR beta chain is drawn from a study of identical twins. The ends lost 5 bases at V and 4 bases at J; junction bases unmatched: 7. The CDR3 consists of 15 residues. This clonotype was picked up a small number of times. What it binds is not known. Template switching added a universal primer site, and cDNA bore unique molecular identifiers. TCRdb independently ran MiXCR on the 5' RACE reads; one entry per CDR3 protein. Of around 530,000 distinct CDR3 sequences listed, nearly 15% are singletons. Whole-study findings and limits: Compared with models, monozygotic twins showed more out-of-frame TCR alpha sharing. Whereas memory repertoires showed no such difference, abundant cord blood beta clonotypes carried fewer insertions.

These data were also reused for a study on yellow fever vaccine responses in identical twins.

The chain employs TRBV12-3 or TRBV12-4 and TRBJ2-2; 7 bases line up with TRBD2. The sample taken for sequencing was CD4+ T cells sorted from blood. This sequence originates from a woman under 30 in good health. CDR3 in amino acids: CASSPGGSRTGELFF. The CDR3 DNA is TGTGCCAGCAGTCCCGGCGGGAGCCGCACCGGGGAGCTGTTTTTT.